Shown below are 9 T cell receptor beta chains from a single sample sequenced in a study of CD8 T cells in Susac syndrome. About 0.5 to 1 ug RNA was reverse transcribed with random hexamers. From the immunoSEQ multiplex PCR reads, TCRdb called clonotypes with MiXCR, one entry per CDR3 protein. In the table there are tens of thousands of distinct CDR3 sequences, approximately 93% of which are singletons. What was sequenced was CD8+ T cells from PBMCs. These receptors all come from a human donor with Susac syndrome.

The V call is TRBV3-1, the J call TRBJ1-5; TRBD1 might be the D (6 bases). V lost 1 base and J lost 4, with 20 bases in between. The CDR3 extends over 18 amino acids. Germline CDR1 and CDR2: LGHDT and YNNKEL (reference sequence). This CDR3 reads CASSQGVLRGSGNQPQHF. DNA of the CDR3: TGTGCCAGCAGCCAAGGTGTCCTAAGGGGGTCGGGGAATCAGCCCCAGCATTTT.

This clonotype was observed once. This sequence joins TRBV6-5 and TRBJ2-2, with D uncertain. Trimming shortened V by 5 bases and J by 1 base, and 11 bases separated the two germline ends. The CDR3 spans 15 residues. Germline-derived CDR1 and CDR2 are MNHEY and SVGAGI. Written as DNA, the CDR3 is TGTGCCAGCAGTCCCTATTCGTTGAACACCGGGGAGCTGTTTTTT. Amino acid sequence: CASSPYSLNTGELFF.

The rearrangement joins TRBV30 to TRBJ2-5; D possibly corresponds to TRBD1 (6 bases). CDR3 length equals 15 residues. Trimming cost V 2 bases and J 1 base, with 14 bases left between them. Germline CDR1 is GTSNPN and CDR2 is SVGIG (reference sequence). The CDR3 protein is CAWSSLGDIQETQYF. The CDR3 DNA sequence: TGTGCCTGGAGTTCCCTAGGGGACATCCAAGAGACCCAGTACTTC.

This clonotype was recorded only once. J is TRBJ2-3 and V is TRBV27, with TRBD2 identical over 9 bases. There are 16 residues in the CDR3. Germline V lookup: CDR1 MNHEY, CDR2 SMNVEV (reference sequence). The J segment lost 0 bases and the V segment lost 5 bases, leaving 6 bases of the junction unmatched. CDR3 residues: CASSVSGGTSTDTQYF. CDR3 nucleotide sequence: TGTGCCAGCAGTGTTAGCGGGGGTACGAGCACAGATACGCAGTATTTT.

This clonotype was seen only once. The rearrangement links TRBV6-6 to TRBJ2-1; a possible D gene is TRBD1 (6 bases). With 0 bases removed from V and 3 bases from J, the gap between germline ends came to 6 bases. CDR3 length equals 14 residues. Germline CDR1 is MNHNY and CDR2 is SVGAGI (reference sequence). The CDR3 region is CASSYSDSYNEQFF. The CDR3 coding sequence is TGTGCCAGCAGTTACTCGGACAGCTACAATGAGCAGTTCTTC.

In its sample, this clonotype was seen once. The chain couples TRBV6-2 or TRBV6-3 to TRBJ1-5, with D unresolved. The CDR3 runs to 14 residues. V was cut by 7 bases and J by 3 bases, with 13 bases left in between. CDR1 is MNHEY and CDR2 is SVGEGT in the germline V gene. The CDR3 region has the DNA TGTGCCAGCACCCCCGGGGTCACCAATCAGCCCCAGCATTTT. It is translated as CASTPGVTNQPQHF.

V and J are TRBV5-4 and TRBJ1-3; the D is unclear. Germline loops: CDR1 SGHNT, CDR2 YYREEE (reference sequence). This CDR3 is built from 13 residues. With 10 bases removed from V and 0 bases from J, the gap between germline ends came to 11 bases. The DNA of the CDR3 is TGTGCCTCCCGGCCCAACTCTGGAAACACCATATATTTT. Translation gives CASRPNSGNTIYF. The variable domain in full, with the rest retrieved from reference TRBV5-4 and TRBJ1-3, is ETGVTQSPTHLIKTRGQQVTLRCSSQSGHNTVSWYQQALGQGPQFIFQYYREEENGRGNFPPRFSGLQFPNYSSELNVNALELDDSALYLCASRPNSGNTIYFGEGSWLTVV.

This chain links TRBV19 with TRBJ2-1; perhaps TRBD2 as D (6 bases). The CDR3 totals 16 residues. Trimming took off 3 bases at V and 6 bases at J, with 18 bases between the two ends. Germline-derived CDR1 and CDR2 are LNHDA and SQIVND (reference sequence). DNA of the CDR3: TGTGCCAGTAGTATTCCGGGACTGAGGGCGGCCAATGAGCAGTTCTTC. Translating gives CASSIPGLRAANEQFF.

The chain has TRBV30 and TRBJ1-2; D is ambiguous. The CDR3 contains 12 residues. With 7 bases removed from V and 8 bases from J, the gap between germline ends came to 17 bases. CDR1 and CDR2 (germline): GTSNPN, SVGIG (reference sequence). The DNA of the CDR3 is TGTGCCTCCCCGGACCGAAAAGGGGGCTACACCTTC. As protein: CASPDRKGGYTF.